The rows below give T cell receptor beta chains drawn from one sample of a study of graft-versus-host responses after intestinal transplantation. These receptors' targets are unknown. TCRdb's table, derived via immunoSEQ multiplex PCR, lists solely in-frame clones and lacks some. The sample gives over 85,000 clones, around 95% of which show up once; less than 0.55% is in the top ten. Specimen: unstimulated CD8+ T cells sorted from spleen or lymph node cells, collected before intestinal transplant. These receptors were collected from a human donor who received an intestinal transplant. Both conserved end residues are part of each CDR3. Fields, in order: J gene, D gene, clone size, V gene, CDR3 DNA, CDR3 protein. A D gene is named only where the DNA matches it firmly. Not all rows give a size; the values are once, few, many and, for expanded clones, a class.

J: TRBJ2-3; D: TRBD2; size: NA; V: TRBV6-1; DNA: TGTGCCAGTCAGACTAGCGGTAACACAGATACGCAGTATTTT; CDR3: CASQTSGNTDTQYF
J: TRBJ1-3; D: NA; size: NA; V: TRBV25-1; DNA: TGTGCCGGGCAGGGGAGAGGAAACACCATATATTTT; CDR3: CAGQGRGNTIYF
J: TRBJ1-1; D: NA; size: NA; V: TRBV18; DNA: TGTGCCAGCTCACCCCCCGGACAGGAAGCTTTCTTT; CDR3: CASSPPGQEAFF
J: TRBJ2-3; D: NA; size: NA; V: TRBV9; DNA: TGTGCCAGCAGCGTAGAGGGCGGGAGCACAGATACGCAGTATTTT; CDR3: CASSVEGGSTDTQYF
J: TRBJ2-7; D: TRBD2; size: NA; V: TRBV19; DNA: TGTGCCAGTAGTATGGCTAGCGGCTCCTACGAGCAGTACTTC; CDR3: CASSMASGSYEQYF
J: TRBJ1-1; D: NA; size: once; V: TRBV4-1; DNA: TGCGCCAGCAGCCCTGGACAGAACACTGAAGCTTTCTTT; CDR3: CASSPGQNTEAFF
J: TRBJ2-1; D: NA; size: NA; V: TRBV7-9; DNA: TGTGCCAGCAGCTTAGAGTTAGCGCTTGAAGTTGAGCAGTTCTTC; CDR3: CASSLELALEVEQFF
J: TRBJ2-7; D: NA; size: few; V: TRBV4-1; DNA: TGCGCCAGCAGCCAAGACCGGCGCGAGGGCTCCTACGAGCAGTACTTC; CDR3: CASSQDRREGSYEQYF
J: TRBJ1-5; D: NA; size: NA; V: TRBV21-1; DNA: TGTGCCAGCAGTGGGGGGTGCAATCAGCCCCAGCATTTT; CDR3: CASSGGCNQPQHF
J: TRBJ2-1; D: TRBD1; size: NA; V: TRBV9; DNA: TGTGCCAGCAGCGGAACCGGGACAGGTGTCTACAATGAGCAGTTCTTC; CDR3: CASSGTGTGVYNEQFF
J: TRBJ1-1; D: NA; size: NA; V: TRBV27; DNA: TGTGCCAGCAGTTTTCTAACGGGGACTGAAGCTTTCTTT; CDR3: CASSFLTGTEAFF
J: TRBJ2-7; D: NA; size: NA; V: TRBV20-1; DNA: TGCAGCGCCCGGGCTAGCTACGAGCAGTACTTC; CDR3: CSARASYEQYF
J: TRBJ2-7; D: TRBD2; size: NA; V: TRBV14; DNA: TGTGCCAGCAGTCTAAATCTAGCGGGACGGGACGAGCAGTACTTC; CDR3: CASSLNLAGRDEQYF